The clone carrying this T cell receptor (beta chain) appeared a few times. Its target is unknown. Making TCR cDNA involved 5'RACE template switching, which added UMIs and a universal primer site. TCRdb re-analysed the 5' RACE reads in MiXCR, keeping a single row per CDR3 protein. The data show 450,000 to 650,000 distinct CDR3 sequences, around a fifth seen once. This sample stems from a study of T cells after yellow fever vaccination. Study-level background: Libraries from low-cell-number fractions were prepared with the SMART-Seq v4 Ultra Low Input RNA kit.

The germline CDR1 and CDR2 sequences are SNHLY and FYNNEI. The V and J ends lost 10 bases and 2 bases respectively, with 21 bases between them. This CDR3 spans 16 amino acids. Findings and limits, study-wide: Clonotypes shared by both compartments, CD4 and CD8, made up a small share. Contamination of FACS-sorted repertoires by abundant clonotypes from the bulk population could occur.

The V gene is TRBV2, the J gene TRBJ1-3; the D gene is possibly TRBD1 (5 bases). The specimen was PBMCs, collected 20 to 25 days after the first yellow fever vaccination. The receptor was derived from a man aged 18 to 30 who received the YFV17D yellow fever vaccine. In DNA form, the CDR3 reads TGTGCCACCCTCCGGGGGTCTCCCCGCACTGGAAACACCATATATTTT. Protein: CATLRGSPRTGNTIYF.